This entry lists 20 T cell receptor beta chains sequenced from one sample in a study of T cells in Graves' hyperthyroidism and ophthalmopathy. Amplified TCR beta CDR3 regions came from RNA transcripts. When the TCR CDR3 underwent first-round RT-PCR, the HTBI primer set was used. Using its own MiXCR run on the multiplex PCR reads, TCRdb lists one record per CDR3 protein. The repertoire holds 550,000 to 600,000 distinct CDR3 sequences, with 14% as singletons. The sample was blood. These receptors originate from a woman between 18 and 30 years old with Graves' ophthalmopathy.

Concerning this clonotype: A much larger clone is a single base away; this may be a read error. The V call is TRBV5-5, the J call TRBJ2-5, with TRBD2 as a possible D gene (6 bases). The CDR3 has 14 residues. The germline gives CDR1 SGHKS, CDR2 YYEKEE (reference sequence). The CDR3 DNA follows: TGTGCCGGCAGCTTACGGGACTTCAAAGAGACCCAGTACTTC. This sequence encodes CAGSLRDFKETQYF.

The chain couples TRBV28 to TRBJ1-5; TRBD1 matches at 11 bases. Unmatched junction bases numbered 19, after V lost 6 bases and J lost 6 bases. This CDR3 has 19 residues. Germline CDR1 MDHEN, CDR2 SYDVKM. The CDR3 sequence is CASSLRGTGGTLVVQPQHF. The CDR3 DNA reads as TGTGCCAGCAGCCTTAGGGGGACAGGGGGTACTTTGGTAGTTCAGCCCCAGCATTTT.

This clonotype was seen at least ten times. This chain connects TRBV12-3 or TRBV12-4 to TRBJ1-2; 8 bases align to TRBD1. This CDR3 contains 14 residues. Trimming cost V 5 bases and J 8 bases; bases outside gene matches: 10. DNA of the CDR3: TGTGCCAGCAGTCAACATCAGGGGGCAAAGGGCTACACCTTC. The encoded protein is CASSQHQGAKGYTF.

This clonotype was detected many times. This sequence joins TRBV11-3 and TRBJ2-7, with 11 bases aligning to TRBD2. CDR3 length: 14 residues. Losses at the gene ends were 5 bases for V and 4 bases for J; bases not matched to a gene: 4. CDR1 is SGHNT, CDR2 YENEEA, per germline. CDR3 residues: CASSSLAGGYEQYF. The CDR3, as DNA: TGTGCCAGCAGCAGTCTAGCGGGAGGATACGAGCAGTACTTC.

This clonotype was recorded at least ten times. The chain is built from TRBV28 and TRBJ1-5, with a weak D call TRBD1 (5 bases). The CDR3 totals 14 residues. V was trimmed by 2 bases and J by 9 bases, leaving 14 bases between them. The V gene's germline CDR1 is MDHEN and CDR2 SYDVKM. CDR3 region: CASSLEQVIGPQHF. The CDR3 DNA reads as TGTGCCAGCAGTTTAGAACAGGTGATAGGGCCCCAGCATTTT.

Ten or more counts support this clonotype. The V gene is TRBV6-5, the J gene TRBJ2-1; 8 bases are shared with TRBD1. The CDR3 spans 15 residues. The ends lost 7 bases at V and 7 bases at J; junction bases unmatched: 12. Germline lookup yields CDR1 MNHEY and CDR2 SVGAGI. The CDR3 is CASINTGGTGNEQFF. The CDR3 DNA is TGTGCCAGCATTAACACAGGGGGAACTGGGAATGAGCAGTTCTTC.

Many counts were recorded for this clonotype. The V call is TRBV6-1, the J call TRBJ2-7, with TRBD2 matching over 14 bases. J gave up 3 bases and V 5 bases, and 18 bases lay outside the gene matches. Germline loops: CDR1 MNHNS, CDR2 SASEGT. This CDR3 contains 20 residues. CDR3 sequence (DNA): TGTGCCAGCAGTTCTTCCTCTCCCGGGACTAGCGGGAGAAAGGGCTACGAGCAGTACTTC. It codes for CASSSSSPGTSGRKGYEQYF.

There are many counts of this clonotype. The chain joins TRBV2 to TRBJ2-7, with D perhaps TRBD1 (5 bases). Between the trimmed V and J ends, which lost 3 bases and 6 bases, there was a span of 12 bases. Germline V gene sequence: CDR1 SNHLY, CDR2 FYNNEI. This CDR3 comprises 13 residues. CDR3 in DNA: TGTGCCAGCAGTGATATAGAAGGGGCCGAGCAGTACTTC. This codes for CASSDIEGAEQYF.

This clonotype was counted many times. The CDR3 spells CAWSLGGSYGYTF. The CDR3 region has the DNA TGTGCCTGGAGCCTTGGGGGGAGCTATGGCTACACCTTC. This rearrangement joins TRBV30 to TRBJ1-2; a possible D gene is TRBD1 (5 bases). Trimming took 3 bases from V and 4 from J, leaving 12 bases between them. Germline CDR1 and CDR2: GTSNPN and SVGIG (reference sequence). CDR3 length: 13 amino acids.

This clonotype occurred many times. This chain joins TRBV2 and TRBJ2-2; 8 bases line up with TRBD1. Germline CDR1 reads SNHLY; CDR2 reads FYNNEI. The CDR3 runs 16 residues. Trimming took 6 bases from V and 5 from J; bases not matched to a gene: 11. Written as DNA, the CDR3 is TGTGCCAGCAGCGGGGTAGGACAGGGAATAACCGGGGAGCTGTTTTTT. This translates into CASSGVGQGITGELFF. The whole variable domain, filled in from reference TRBV2 and TRBJ2-2, reads EPEVTQTPSHQVTQMGQEVILRCVPISNHLYFYWYRQILGQKVEFLVSFYNNEISEKSEIFDDQFSVERPDGSNFTLKIRSTKLEDSAMYFCASSGVGQGITGELFFGEGSRLTVL.

The sample holds a few counts of this clonotype. V usage is TRBV30 and J usage is TRBJ2-6, with a possible D match to TRBD1 (5 bases). V was pared by 5 bases and J by 2 bases, with 10 bases between. The CDR3 is 14 residues long. Germline loops: CDR1 GTSNPN, CDR2 SVGIG (reference sequence). CDR3 protein: CAWVDSPGANVLTF. The CDR3 nucleotides are TGTGCCTGGGTTGACAGCCCTGGGGCCAACGTCCTGACTTTC.

This clonotype was seen more than once but under ten times. J is TRBJ2-1 and V is TRBV9; no reliable D call. With 4 bases removed from V and 7 bases from J, the gap between germline ends came to 12 bases. The CDR3 consists of 13 residues. Germline V gives CDR1 SGDLS, CDR2 YYNGEE. The CDR3 spells CASSFSAQNEQFF. CDR3 DNA: TGTGCCAGCAGCTTTAGTGCCCAGAATGAGCAGTTCTTC.

This clonotype came up many times. This rearrangement joins TRBV27 to TRBJ1-6, with unresolved D. Per germline, CDR1 MNHEY and CDR2 SMNVEV (reference sequence). V shed 2 bases and J shed 9 bases, with 11 bases lying between them. This CDR3 comprises 14 residues. CDR3 residues: CASSLPLGASPLHF. As DNA, the CDR3 is TGTGCCAGCAGTTTACCCCTGGGAGCTTCACCCCTCCACTTT.

This clonotype has a handful of counts. The chain combines TRBV7-3 with TRBJ2-2; 8 nucleotides match TRBD1. Unmatched junction bases numbered 14, after V lost 2 bases and J lost 3 bases. The CDR3 extends over 19 amino acids. Germline V gives CDR1 SGHTA, CDR2 FQGTGA. The CDR3 loop reads CASSLAGDRITRDTGELFF. The CDR3 DNA sequence: TGTGCCAGCAGCTTAGCTGGGGACAGGATAACGAGGGACACCGGGGAGCTGTTTTTT.

This clonotype was observed many times. This chain connects TRBV7-9 to TRBJ1-2; TRBD1 matches at 8 bases. The CDR3 is 15 amino acids. Germline values: CDR1 SEHNR, CDR2 FQNEAQ (reference sequence). The V gene end was trimmed by 8 bases and the J gene end by 3 bases; junction bases not matched to a gene: 11. DNA of the CDR3: TGTGCCAGCGCGAGCTCAGGGGGCCCTTACTATGGCTACACCTTC. The encoded protein is CASASSGGPYYGYTF.

This clonotype was detected many times. The V gene is TRBV9, the J gene TRBJ2-3; 7 bases match TRBD2. The CDR3 extends over 16 amino acids. The germline V gene encodes CDR1 SGDLS and CDR2 YYNGEE. The V segment lost 2 bases and the J segment 4 bases; nucleotides outside the gene matches: 10. The CDR3 loop reads CASSVGWGSGADTQYF. In DNA, the CDR3 is TGTGCCAGCAGCGTCGGGTGGGGGAGCGGGGCAGATACGCAGTATTTT.

In its sample, this clonotype was seen many times. CDR3: CAWSITGGFNEKLFF. As DNA, the CDR3 is TGTGCCTGGAGTATTACAGGGGGCTTTAATGAAAAACTGTTTTTT. The chain combines TRBV30 with TRBJ1-4; 9 bases match TRBD1. The germline V gene has CDR1 GTSNPN and CDR2 SVGIG (reference sequence). The junction had 5 bases not matched to a gene; V was cut back by 2 bases and J by 4 bases. The CDR3 runs to 15 residues.

The sample holds many counts of this clonotype. This chain links TRBV11-2 with TRBJ2-1; maybe TRBD1 (5 bases). This CDR3 has 12 amino acids. Trimming left V 5 bases short and J 7 bases short, with 9 bases between. Germline CDR1 is SGHAT and CDR2 is FQNNGV. CDR3 DNA sequence: TGTGCCAGCAGCCTGGGGCCGAATGAGCAGTTCTTC. Protein sequence: CASSLGPNEQFF.

This clonotype was picked up a small number of times. This sequence joins TRBV25-1 and TRBJ2-7, with a weak D call TRBD2 (6 bases). V was clipped by 10 bases and J by 0 bases, with 13 bases between them. Germline-derived CDR1 and CDR2 are MGHDK and SYGVNS. The CDR3 has 13 amino acids. Here the CDR3 DNA reads TGTGCCACCCTTAGCGGATACTCCTACGAGCAGTACTTC. Translation gives CATLSGYSYEQYF.

In this sample, this clonotype turned up many times. The chain is built from TRBV2 and TRBJ1-5, with D uncertain. There are 13 residues in the CDR3. V lost 6 bases to trimming and J lost 7 bases, with 13 bases between them. Germline lookup yields CDR1 SNHLY and CDR2 FYNNEI. The CDR3 DNA is TGTGCCAGCAGACGGGGTTTAAGCCAGCCCCAGCATTTT. It translates to CASRRGLSQPQHF.